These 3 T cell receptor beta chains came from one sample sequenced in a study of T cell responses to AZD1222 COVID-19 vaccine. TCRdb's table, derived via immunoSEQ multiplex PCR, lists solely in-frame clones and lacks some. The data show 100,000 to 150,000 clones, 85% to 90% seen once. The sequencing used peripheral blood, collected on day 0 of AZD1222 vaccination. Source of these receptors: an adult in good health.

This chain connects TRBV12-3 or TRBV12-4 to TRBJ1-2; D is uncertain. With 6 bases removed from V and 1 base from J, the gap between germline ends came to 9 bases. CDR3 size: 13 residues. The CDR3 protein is CASSLPLNYGYTF. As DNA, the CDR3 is TGTGCCAGCAGCCTACCTCTTAACTATGGCTACACCTTC.

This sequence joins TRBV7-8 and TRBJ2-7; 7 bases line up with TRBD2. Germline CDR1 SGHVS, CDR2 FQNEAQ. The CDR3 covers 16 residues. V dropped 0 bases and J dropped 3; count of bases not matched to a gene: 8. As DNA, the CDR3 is TGTGCCAGCAGCTTAGCTGCGGGAGCGAATCTCTACGAGCAGTACTTC. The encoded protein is CASSLAAGANLYEQYF.

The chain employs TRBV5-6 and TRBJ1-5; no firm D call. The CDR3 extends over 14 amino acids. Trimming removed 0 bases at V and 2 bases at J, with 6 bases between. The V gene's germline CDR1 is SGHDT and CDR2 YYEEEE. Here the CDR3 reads CASSLGVRNQPQHF. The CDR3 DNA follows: TGTGCCAGCAGCTTGGGGGTTCGCAATCAGCCCCAGCATTTT. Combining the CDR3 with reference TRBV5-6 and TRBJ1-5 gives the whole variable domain DAGVTQSPTHLIKTRGQQVTLRCSPKSGHDTVSWYQQALGQGPQFIFQYYEEEERQRGNFPDRFSGHQFPNYSSELNVNALLLGDSALYLCASSLGVRNQPQHFGDGTRLSIL.